The 2 T cell receptor beta chains below were found in one sample sequenced in a study of metastatic and nonmetastatic thyroid tumors. All patients reached thyroid surgery having received no treatment beforehand. TCRdb re-clonotyped the PCR reads via MiXCR. The data show 20,000 to 25,000 clones, roughly 21% seen once. Sequencing input: blood. These receptors were collected from a female donor with papillary thyroid cancer or a benign thyroid nodule (not recorded which). Some clones in this sample may be carry-over from other donors' samples.

This clone has ten or more counts. One end of the junction fails to match germline, which may point to a read error. This same CDR3 is encoded by further DNA sequences in the sample. The genes are TRBV4-1 and TRBJ2-2; 8 bases align to TRBD1. The CDR3 consists of 15 residues. The germline V gene has CDR1 MGHRA and CDR2 YSYEKL. DNA of the CDR3: TGCGCCAGCAGCCCCGGGACAGGATACACCGGGGAGCTATTTTTT. Translated: CASSPGTGYTGELFF.

This chain links TRBV19 with TRBJ2-2; D perhaps matches TRBD2 (6 bases). This CDR3 comprises 19 residues. V lost 2 bases and J lost 0, with 19 bases in between. Per germline, CDR1 LNHDA and CDR2 SQIVND (reference sequence). CDR3 residues: CASSITAGWGGANTGELFF. In DNA, the CDR3 is TGTGCCAGTAGTATAACCGCAGGGTGGGGAGGCGCGAACACCGGGGAGCTGTTTTTT.